Listed below are T cell receptor beta chains from one sample, sequenced in a study of radiation and T cells in renal cell carcinoma. The assay was immunoSEQ multiplex PCR, and TCRdb's table has in-frame clones only and misses some. The sample comprises more than 100,000 clones, more than 75% of which are singletons, and approximately 6% rests with the top ten. The sample was blood, taken from a patient whose treatment included radiotherapy and nephrectomy. Receptors originate from a woman aged 70-85 years with renal cell carcinoma. Each CDR3 is given with its conserved first and last residue. Each record gives: clone size, V gene, D gene, J gene, CDR3 DNA, CDR3 protein. D genes are given only for firm matches. Clone sizes are given selectively: once, few, many, or a class where the clone is expanded.

few	TRBV5-4	NA	TRBJ2-1	TGTGCCAGCAGCTCCCTCGGGTCTGGAGCCAATGAGCAGTTCTTC	CASSSLGSGANEQFF
NA	TRBV5-4	NA	TRBJ2-3	TGTGCCAGCAGCTTGAAGGAAGCTAGCACAGATACGCAGTATTTT	CASSLKEASTDTQYF
NA	TRBV4-3	NA	TRBJ2-7	TGCGCCAGCAGCCAAGACCCTCGCCGGACAGCCTTTAACGAGCAGTACTTC	CASSQDPRRTAFNEQYF
NA	TRBV5-1	NA	TRBJ1-5	TGCGCCAGCAGCTTGGAAGGAACCAATCAGCCCCAGCATTTT	CASSLEGTNQPQHF
NA	TRBV2	NA	TRBJ1-6	TGTGCCAGCAGGAGATGGGTGATCTCCTATAATTCACCCCTCCACTTT	CASRRWVISYNSPLHF
NA	TRBV6-1	TRBD1	TRBJ1-2	TGTGCCAGCGCTTTGGGGACAGCCTATGGCTACACCTTC	CASALGTAYGYTF
NA	TRBV6-1	TRBD2	TRBJ2-5	TGTGCCAGCAGTGCCGGGACTAGCGGGGGGAAAGAGACCCAGTACTTC	CASSAGTSGGKETQYF
NA	TRBV7-9	TRBD2	TRBJ2-5	TGTGCCAGCAGCTTACCGGGGGGGCCTCAAGAGACCCAGTACTTC	CASSLPGGPQETQYF
NA	TRBV9	NA	TRBJ1-1	TGTGCCAGCAGCGTAGGTTACAGGAGCACTGAAGCTTTCTTT	CASSVGYRSTEAFF
NA	TRBV19	NA	TRBJ2-4	TGTGCCAGTAGTAACCCAGGGGAAGCCAAAAACATTCAGTACTTC	CASSNPGEAKNIQYF
NA	TRBV9	TRBD1	TRBJ2-4	TGTGCCAGCAGCGTAGGGGACAGGGTGCCGAACATTCAGTACTTC	CASSVGDRVPNIQYF
NA	TRBV7-2	NA	TRBJ1-2	TGTGCCAGCAGCTCGATCGTTAGACTCAGGGAGGGCGGCTACACCTTC	CASSSIVRLREGGYTF
NA	TRBV4-2	NA	TRBJ1-2	TGTGCCAGCAGCCAAGACCTGTTGGGAGGCAGTGGCTACACCTTC	CASSQDLLGGSGYTF
NA	TRBV4-2	NA	TRBJ1-1	TGTGCCAGCAGCCAAGATCCAGGCCGAGCTTTCTTT	CASSQDPGRAFF
NA	TRBV5-4	NA	TRBJ1-3	TGTGCCAGCAGCTTATCAGCAGGTGGCTCTGGAAACACCATATATTTT	CASSLSAGGSGNTIYF
once	TRBV9	NA	TRBJ2-7	TGTGCCAGCAGCCCTGGACCAAGAGGGGTTGAGGAGCAGTACTTC	CASSPGPRGVEEQYF
NA	TRBV2	NA	TRBJ2-3	TGTGCCAGCAGTGAAGACGGGGGGCGTACAGATACGCAGTATTTT	CASSEDGGRTDTQYF
NA	TRBV10-3	TRBD2	TRBJ2-2	TGTGCCCTCCGGGGGGGGCGCGAGACCGGGGAGCTGTTTTTT	CALRGGRETGELFF
once	TRBV7-6	NA	TRBJ1-1	TGTGCCAGCAGCTTCCCGGGTGGTAGCACTGAAGCTTTCTTT	CASSFPGGSTEAFF
NA	TRBV9	NA	TRBJ2-2	TGTGCCAGCAGCCCCCGCGGTGCTGCGAACACCGGGGAGCTGTTTTTT	CASSPRGAANTGELFF
NA	TRBV21-1	NA	TRBJ2-7	TGTGCCAGCAGCGCAGCGGGGGGGTACGAGCAGTACTTC	CASSAAGGYEQYF
NA	TRBV2	NA	TRBJ2-3	TGTGCCAGCAGTGTCAGCTTTTCTAGCACAGATACGCAGTATTTT	CASSVSFSSTDTQYF
NA	TRBV9	TRBD1	TRBJ2-7	TGTGCCAGCAGCGTTATACAGGGGGCCTACGAGCAGTACTTC	CASSVIQGAYEQYF
NA	TRBV7-2	NA	TRBJ2-7	TGTGCCAGCCGACAGGATGAATACGAGCAGTACTTC	CASRQDEYEQYF
NA	TRBV7-9	NA	TRBJ2-1	TGTGCCAGCAGCTTAGGACTGAGCTCCTACAATGAGCAGTTCTTC	CASSLGLSSYNEQFF
NA	TRBV9	TRBD2	TRBJ2-2	TGTGCCAGCAGCGCCCCTGGACTAGCGGAATCCGGGGAGCTGTTTTTT	CASSAPGLAESGELFF
NA	TRBV5-1	NA	TRBJ2-7	TGCGCCAGCAGCGTAGGCCCGGTCTCCTACGAGCAGTACTTC	CASSVGPVSYEQYF
NA	TRBV6-1	NA	TRBJ2-7	TGTGCCACCACGGGGTTCTACGAGCAGTACTTC	CATTGFYEQYF
NA	TRBV5-4	NA	TRBJ1-4	TGTGCCAGCAGCTTTAAACAGGATGAAAAACTGTTTTTT	CASSFKQDEKLFF
NA	TRBV5-1	NA	TRBJ2-2	TGCGCCAGCAGCTTGGGAGTCACCGGGGAGCTGTTTTTT	CASSLGVTGELFF
NA	TRBV6-1	NA	TRBJ1-5	TGTGCCAGCAGGACATCTTCTAATCAGCCCCAGCATTTT	CASRTSSNQPQHF
NA	TRBV6-1	TRBD1	TRBJ2-7	TGTGCCAGCAGTCTTAGGACAGGGGACTACGAGCAGTACTTC	CASSLRTGDYEQYF
NA	TRBV30	NA	TRBJ2-7	TGTGCCTGGAGCGGGGGAGCCTACGAGCAGTACTTC	CAWSGGAYEQYF
once	TRBV9	NA	TRBJ1-5	TGTGCCAGCAGCACGGGGTGGGGGGATGCTCAGCCCCAGCATTTT	CASSTGWGDAQPQHF
NA	TRBV9	NA	TRBJ2-2	TGTGCCAGCCAAGCCCGGGTAGCAACCGGGGAGCTGTTTTTT	CASQARVATGELFF
NA	TRBV7-2	TRBD2	TRBJ2-3	TGTGCCAGCAGATTAGCGGGGGTCGGGAATACGCAGTATTTT	CASRLAGVGNTQYF
NA	TRBV9	TRBD1	TRBJ2-1	TGTGCCAGCAGCGTAGCTGGACAGGGCAATGAGCAGTTCTTC	CASSVAGQGNEQFF
NA	TRBV7-2	NA	TRBJ2-7	TGTGCCAGCAGGTCCGGGGGCGGGTACGAGCAGTACTTC	CASRSGGGYEQYF
NA	TRBV7-9	NA	TRBJ1-1	TGTGCCAGCAGCTTAGCCGGGGGCCACTTAAGGAACACTGAAGCTTTCTTT	CASSLAGGHLRNTEAFF
NA	TRBV11-3	NA	TRBJ1-4	TGTGCCAGCAGTCAAGGGGGAGCAGGGCCTAATGAAAAACTGTTTTTT	CASSQGGAGPNEKLFF
NA	TRBV9	TRBD1	TRBJ1-6	TGTGCCAGCAGCGTAGGGGAGGGACAGGGTAACTCACCCCTCCACTTT	CASSVGEGQGNSPLHF
NA	TRBV6-5	NA	TRBJ1-5	TGTGCCAGCACCGAGGCGGGGGGGAAGTCGGCCCAGCATTTT	CASTEAGGKSAQHF
NA	TRBV7-3	NA	TRBJ1-6	TGTGCCAGCAGCTTAACCCGACTGAACTTTAATCCCCTCCACTTT	CASSLTRLNFNPLHF
NA	TRBV6-4	NA	TRBJ2-1	TGTGCCAGCAGTGACTCACCGTTCGGGGAAGTGAATGAGCAGTTCTTC	CASSDSPFGEVNEQFF